The rows below give T cell receptor beta chains drawn from one sample of a study of cytomegalovirus exposure and HLA in healthy donors. This table comes from immunoSEQ multiplex PCR, and its TCRdb copy is limited to in-frame clones, with some not included. Among 120,000 to 150,000 clones listed, roughly 80% were seen once. Sequences were obtained from PBMCs. These receptors all come from a female donor in good health and CMV-seronegative. Both conserved end residues are part of each CDR3. The D gene is left open where the match is weak. Some rows have no size entry. The others give once, few or many, or a class for an expanded clone.

D gene: TRBD2
V gene: TRBV7-9
clone size: -
J gene: TRBJ2-1
CDR3 protein: CASSSRLELASDEQFF
CDR3 DNA: TGTGCCAGCAGCTCTCGACTAGAACTAGCGAGCGATGAGCAGTTCTTC

D gene: TRBD1
V gene: TRBV6-5
clone size: -
J gene: TRBJ2-4
CDR3 protein: CASSLDRGPNIQYF
CDR3 DNA: TGTGCCAGCAGTTTGGACAGGGGGCCGAACATTCAGTACTTC

D gene: -
V gene: TRBV28
clone size: -
J gene: TRBJ1-2
CDR3 protein: CASSSPSGYTF
CDR3 DNA: TGTGCCAGCAGTTCCCCCTCTGGCTACACCTTC

D gene: TRBD2
V gene: TRBV27
clone size: -
J gene: TRBJ2-3
CDR3 protein: CASFELSGGSTDTQYF
CDR3 DNA: TGTGCCAGTTTTGAACTGTCGGGGGGAAGCACAGATACGCAGTATTTT

D gene: TRBD1
V gene: TRBV5-6
clone size: -
J gene: TRBJ1-1
CDR3 protein: CASSLGTGGVRPEAFF
CDR3 DNA: TGTGCCAGCAGCCTAGGGACAGGGGGGGTACGGCCTGAAGCTTTCTTT

D gene: -
V gene: TRBV5-1
clone size: -
J gene: TRBJ2-3
CDR3 protein: CASSPRDSATDTQYF
CDR3 DNA: TGCGCCAGCAGCCCGCGGGACTCAGCAACAGATACGCAGTATTTT

D gene: -
V gene: TRBV4-2
clone size: few
J gene: TRBJ2-6
CDR3 protein: CASSLTQSSGANVLTF
CDR3 DNA: TGTGCCAGCAGCCTTACCCAGTCCTCTGGGGCCAACGTCCTGACTTTC

D gene: -
V gene: TRBV27
clone size: -
J gene: TRBJ1-4
CDR3 protein: CASSLGGARYEKLFF
CDR3 DNA: TGTGCCAGCAGTCTGGGGGGGGCCAGGTATGAAAAACTGTTTTTT

D gene: TRBD2
V gene: TRBV5-4
clone size: -
J gene: TRBJ2-1
CDR3 protein: CASSPEGGRGYNEQFF
CDR3 DNA: TGTGCCAGCAGCCCAGAGGGCGGGAGAGGCTACAATGAGCAGTTCTTC

D gene: -
V gene: TRBV5-1
clone size: -
J gene: TRBJ1-1
CDR3 protein: CASSISSLNTEAFF
CDR3 DNA: TGCGCCAGCAGCATAAGTAGCTTGAACACTGAAGCTTTCTTT

D gene: TRBD1
V gene: TRBV28
clone size: -
J gene: TRBJ1-4
CDR3 protein: CASSSIRDRPATNEKLFF
CDR3 DNA: TGTGCCAGCAGTTCGATCCGGGACAGGCCTGCGACTAATGAAAAACTGTTTTTT

D gene: TRBD2
V gene: TRBV2
clone size: -
J gene: TRBJ2-3
CDR3 protein: CARTRLAGAGDTQYF
CDR3 DNA: TGTGCCAGGACAAGACTAGCGGGAGCGGGGGATACGCAGTATTTT

D gene: -
V gene: TRBV5-6
clone size: -
J gene: TRBJ2-7
CDR3 protein: CASSPGLTYEQYF
CDR3 DNA: TGTGCCAGCAGCCCGGGACTGACCTACGAGCAGTACTTC

D gene: -
V gene: TRBV7-9
clone size: -
J gene: TRBJ1-1
CDR3 protein: CASSSTGAGTEAFF
CDR3 DNA: TGTGCCAGCAGCTCGACAGGCGCGGGCACTGAAGCTTTCTTT

D gene: TRBD1
V gene: TRBV6-1
clone size: -
J gene: TRBJ2-3
CDR3 protein: CASSEGQGSTDTQYF
CDR3 DNA: TGTGCCAGCAGTGAAGGACAGGGTAGCACAGATACGCAGTATTTT

D gene: -
V gene: TRBV5-6
clone size: -
J gene: TRBJ2-1
CDR3 protein: CASSLFAVYNEQFF
CDR3 DNA: TGTGCCAGCAGCTTGTTTGCGGTCTACAATGAGCAGTTCTTC

D gene: -
V gene: TRBV5-4
clone size: -
J gene: TRBJ2-3
CDR3 protein: CASSPGVYTDTQYF
CDR3 DNA: TGTGCCAGCAGCCCTGGTGTCTACACAGATACGCAGTATTTT

D gene: -
V gene: TRBV5-1
clone size: few
J gene: TRBJ1-2
CDR3 protein: CASSLEGEGYGYTF
CDR3 DNA: TGCGCCAGCAGCTTGGAAGGGGAGGGCTATGGCTACACCTTC

D gene: -
V gene: TRBV4-1
clone size: few
J gene: TRBJ2-5
CDR3 protein: CASSQVKLGGETQYF
CDR3 DNA: TGCGCCAGCAGCCAAGTAAAACTAGGCGGGGAGACCCAGTACTTC

D gene: TRBD2
V gene: TRBV2
clone size: -
J gene: TRBJ2-1
CDR3 protein: CASGTSGRDNEQFF
CDR3 DNA: TGTGCCAGCGGGACTAGCGGGAGGGACAATGAGCAGTTCTTC

D gene: -
V gene: TRBV25-1
clone size: -
J gene: TRBJ2-5
CDR3 protein: CASSVTGRETQYF
CDR3 DNA: TGTGCCAGCAGTGTGACAGGGAGGGAGACCCAGTACTTC

D gene: -
V gene: TRBV28
clone size: once
J gene: TRBJ1-2
CDR3 protein: CASSLGQGTYGYTF
CDR3 DNA: TGTGCCAGCAGTTTAGGTCAGGGGACGTATGGCTACACCTTC

D gene: -
V gene: TRBV6-1
clone size: -
J gene: TRBJ1-5
CDR3 protein: CASLRDSSSNQPQHF
CDR3 DNA: TGTGCCAGCCTTAGAGACAGTTCTAGCAATCAGCCCCAGCATTTT

D gene: -
V gene: TRBV10-3
clone size: -
J gene: TRBJ2-7
CDR3 protein: CAISEVAGAGEQYF
CDR3 DNA: TGTGCCATCAGTGAGGTGGCAGGGGCTGGTGAGCAGTACTTC

D gene: TRBD1
V gene: TRBV4-2
clone size: few
J gene: TRBJ2-7
CDR3 protein: CASSQPGQGSEQYF
CDR3 DNA: TGTGCCAGCAGCCAACCGGGACAGGGATCCGAGCAGTACTTC

D gene: -
V gene: TRBV19
clone size: -
J gene: TRBJ2-1
CDR3 protein: CASSILHNEQFF
CDR3 DNA: TGTGCCAGTAGTATTCTCCACAATGAGCAGTTCTTC

D gene: TRBD1
V gene: TRBV28
clone size: -
J gene: TRBJ1-6
CDR3 protein: CASRTSGQGTSSYNSPLHF
CDR3 DNA: TGTGCCAGCAGAACCTCGGGACAGGGGACCAGCTCCTATAATTCACCCCTCCACTTT

D gene: -
V gene: TRBV5-1
clone size: -
J gene: TRBJ1-4
CDR3 protein: CASSLSVLGQSNEKLFF
CDR3 DNA: TGCGCCAGCAGCTTGTCGGTTCTCGGACAGTCGAATGAAAAACTGTTTTTT

D gene: -
V gene: TRBV30
clone size: once
J gene: TRBJ1-1
CDR3 protein: CAWSVLGPSEAFF
CDR3 DNA: TGTGCCTGGAGTGTACTTGGGCCCTCTGAAGCTTTCTTT

D gene: -
V gene: TRBV2
clone size: once
J gene: TRBJ2-1
CDR3 protein: CASRQGGNEQFF
CDR3 DNA: TGTGCCAGCAGACAGGGCGGCAATGAGCAGTTCTTC

D gene: -
V gene: TRBV6-5
clone size: -
J gene: TRBJ2-2
CDR3 protein: CASSYLTRTGELFF
CDR3 DNA: TGTGCCAGCAGTTACTTGACTAGGACCGGGGAGCTGTTTTTT

D gene: -
V gene: TRBV30
clone size: -
J gene: TRBJ1-1
CDR3 protein: CAWSAGQSNTEAFF
CDR3 DNA: TGTGCCTGGAGTGCAGGACAGTCGAACACTGAAGCTTTCTTT

D gene: -
V gene: TRBV7-9
clone size: -
J gene: TRBJ1-4
CDR3 protein: CASSSAADSNEKLFF
CDR3 DNA: TGTGCCAGCAGCTCTGCCGCCGACAGCAATGAAAAACTGTTTTTT

D gene: -
V gene: TRBV14
clone size: few
J gene: TRBJ2-1
CDR3 protein: CASSQFWAANEQFF
CDR3 DNA: TGTGCCAGCAGCCAATTCTGGGCCGCCAATGAGCAGTTCTTC

D gene: -
V gene: TRBV7-9
clone size: -
J gene: TRBJ2-5
CDR3 protein: CASSLGDSRLETQYF
CDR3 DNA: TGTGCCAGCAGCTTAGGGGACTCTAGGTTAGAGACCCAGTACTTC

D gene: -
V gene: TRBV4-2
clone size: -
J gene: TRBJ2-5
CDR3 protein: CASSQDEGGVGIETQYF
CDR3 DNA: TGTGCCAGCAGCCAAGACGAAGGGGGGGTCGGCATCGAGACCCAGTACTTC

D gene: TRBD1
V gene: TRBV7-2
clone size: -
J gene: TRBJ1-2
CDR3 protein: CASRIGGANYGYTF
CDR3 DNA: TGTGCCAGCAGAATAGGGGGCGCTAACTATGGCTACACCTTC

D gene: TRBD2
V gene: TRBV14
clone size: -
J gene: TRBJ2-7
CDR3 protein: CASSPSGLFSYEQYF
CDR3 DNA: TGTGCCAGCAGCCCTAGCGGGCTCTTCTCCTACGAGCAGTACTTC

D gene: -
V gene: TRBV30
clone size: -
J gene: TRBJ2-7
CDR3 protein: CAYHITGSPSYEQYF
CDR3 DNA: TGTGCCTACCATATCACAGGGTCCCCCTCCTACGAGCAGTACTTC

D gene: TRBD2
V gene: TRBV5-1
clone size: -
J gene: TRBJ2-5
CDR3 protein: CASSLGRLAFQETQYF
CDR3 DNA: TGCGCCAGCAGCTTGGGTCGACTAGCGTTCCAAGAGACCCAGTACTTC

D gene: -
V gene: TRBV12-5
clone size: -
J gene: TRBJ1-1
CDR3 protein: CASGLVGPGRTEAFF
CDR3 DNA: TGTGCTAGTGGTTTGGTAGGACCTGGGAGAACTGAAGCTTTCTTT